Below, 19 T cell receptor beta chains from the same sample are listed, as sequenced in a study of vaccination and CD4 T cells after COVID-19 (dated 2022 in TCRdb). The library was prepared using PCR. Sequencing was carried out with an Illumina iSeq 100. DNA from cultured CD4+ T cells underwent TCR sequencing with the Oncomine TCR Beta short-read assay at the Johns Hopkins FTIC core. TCRdb trimmed public reads at Q25 via fastp, called clones via MiXCR and kept in-frame beta chains. Rows with one shared CDR3 protein collapse into an entry with the most common genes and DNA. A total of around 19,000 distinct CDR3 sequences appear in this sample, more than 45% of them only once. In total, the top ten clones hold 9.5% to 13% of the sample. The antigens of these receptors remain unknown. What the treatment or condition label conveys for this sample: approximately nine-day PBMC culture with coronavirus spike peptide pools or control peptides (ViraFEST assay).

Specimen: CD4+ T cells from blood, cultured in vitro. Receptors were obtained from a human donor who had recovered from COVID-19.

The chain links TRBV20-1 to TRBJ2-3, with TRBD1 matching over 7 bases. CDR3 size: 15 residues. Trimming removed 3 bases from V and 1 base from J; junction bases left unmatched: 7. The germline V gene encodes CDR1 DFQATT and CDR2 SNEGSKA (reference sequence). The CDR3 DNA follows: TGCAGTGCTAGTTATGAGGGGGCGGGCACAGATACGCAGTATTTT. Translated: CSASYEGAGTDTQYF.

The V gene is TRBV15, the J gene TRBJ2-7; TRBD2 agrees at 16 bases. The V gene end was trimmed by 1 base and the J gene end by 1 base; junction bases not matched to a gene: 7. This CDR3 region has 19 residues. The germline V gene encodes CDR1 LNHNV and CDR2 YYDKDF (reference sequence). The CDR3 loop reads CATSRAPGLAGGPSYEQYF. Here the CDR3 DNA reads TGTGCCACCAGCAGAGCCCCGGGACTAGCGGGAGGGCCATCCTACGAGCAGTACTTC. Filled out from reference TRBV15 and TRBJ2-7, the complete variable domain reads DAMVIQNPRYQVTQFGKPVTLSCSQTLNHNVMYWYQQKSSQAPKLLFHYYDKDFNNEADTPDNFQSRRPNTSFCFLDIRSPGLGDTAMYLCATSRAPGLAGGPSYEQYFGPGTRLTVT.

The rearrangement uses TRBV3-1 and TRBJ2-1; tentatively, D is TRBD2 (8 bases). Germline values: CDR1 LGHDT, CDR2 YNNKEL (reference sequence). V was pared by 6 bases and J by 2 bases, with 26 bases between. CDR3 length: 19 residues. The DNA for the CDR3 is TGTGCCAGCAGGGACAGGCCCATTCGGAGCGGGAGAACCTACAATGAGCAGTTCTTC. This gives the protein CASRDRPIRSGRTYNEQFF.

The genes are TRBV20-1 and TRBJ2-4; 8 bases match TRBD1. CDR3 size: 16 residues. The germline CDR1 and CDR2 sequences are DFQATT and SNEGSKA (reference sequence). Trimming removed 6 bases from V and 0 bases from J; junction bases left unmatched: 10. CDR3 in DNA: TGCAGTGCCAGAAAACAGGGGGTGGTAGCCAAAAACATTCAGTACTTC. It specifies CSARKQGVVAKNIQYF.

CDR3 amino acids: CASSLPGQSPYEQYF. CDR3 DNA sequence: TGTGCCAGCAGCTTACCGGGACAGTCCCCCTACGAGCAGTACTTC. The rearrangement joins TRBV7-9 to TRBJ2-7, with TRBD1 matching over 7 bases. The CDR3 runs 15 residues. The germline gives CDR1 SEHNR, CDR2 FQNEAQ (reference sequence). V trimming: 2 bases; J trimming: 2 bases; junction bases outside the gene matches: 6.

This sequence joins TRBV5-4 and TRBJ2-5; 7 bases match TRBD2. The CDR3 length is 13 residues. J was trimmed by 5 bases and V by 4 bases; bases with no gene match: 5. Germline V lookup: CDR1 SGHNT, CDR2 YYREEE (reference sequence). The CDR3 loop is CASSLRGDETQYF. CDR3 DNA sequence: TGTGCCAGCAGCCTCCGGGGGGACGAGACCCAGTACTTC. Full variable domain (remainder filled in from reference TRBV5-4 and TRBJ2-5): ETGVTQSPTHLIKTRGQQVTLRCSSQSGHNTVSWYQQALGQGPQFIFQYYREEENGRGNFPPRFSGLQFPNYSSELNVNALELDDSALYLCASSLRGDETQYFGPGTRLLVL.

This clonotype was detected only a few times. The J gene is TRBJ2-3, the V gene TRBV7-9; TRBD2 aligns across 12 bases. The CDR3 spans 16 residues. Germline CDR1 SEHNR, CDR2 FQNEAQ (reference sequence). Trimming took 4 bases from V and 7 from J; bases not matched to a gene: 9. In nucleotides, the CDR3 is TGTGCCAGCAGCTCCCGGACTAGCGGGACCTTACATACGCAGTATTTT. This sequence encodes CASSSRTSGTLHTQYF.

The rearrangement joins TRBV10-3 to TRBJ2-5, with D unresolved. CDR3 length: 13 amino acids. V lost 3 bases, J lost 5 bases, and 10 bases lay in between. Germline V gene data show CDR1 as ENHRY and CDR2 as SYGVKD. The CDR3 loop reads CAISDRILETQYF. CDR3 sequence (DNA): TGTGCCATCAGTGACAGAATTTTGGAGACCCAGTACTTC.

The V and J genes are TRBV2 and TRBJ1-3; tentatively, D is TRBD1 (5 bases). Per germline, CDR1 SNHLY and CDR2 FYNNEI. This CDR3 region has 13 residues. With 5 bases removed from V and 8 bases from J, the gap between germline ends came to 13 bases. The CDR3 DNA reads as TGTGCCAGCAGTTACGAAGCGGGGGACACCATATATTTT. This gives the protein CASSYEAGDTIYF.

This clonotype was observed a few times. V usage is TRBV6-1 and J usage is TRBJ1-5, with D tentatively TRBD1 (5 bases). Trimming removed 2 bases from V and 2 bases from J, with 16 bases in between. Germline-derived CDR1 and CDR2 are MNHNS and SASEGT. CDR3 length equals 17 residues. CDR3 nucleotide sequence: TGTGCCAGCAGTGAATCAGCCGGAGACAGAGGCAATCAGCCCCAGCATTTT. This sequence encodes CASSESAGDRGNQPQHF.

For the CDR3, the DNA is TGTGCCAGCAGCCAAGATTGGTATGGCTACACCTTC. Its protein product is CASSQDWYGYTF. The gene calls are TRBV4-2 and TRBJ1-2; no clear D gene. Germline values: CDR1 LGHNA, CDR2 YNFKEQ. V was pared by 0 bases and J by 5 bases, with 4 bases between. The CDR3 is 12 residues long.

The rearrangement joins TRBV6-2 or TRBV6-3 to TRBJ2-7; TRBD2 is a possible D gene (6 bases). Germline-derived CDR1 and CDR2 are MNHEY and SVGEGT. This CDR3 region has 16 residues. The ends were cut back, 3 bases at V and 3 bases at J, with 18 bases in the middle. The CDR3 sequence is CASSYPGRQGGYEQYF. The CDR3 region has the DNA TGTGCCAGCAGTTATCCGGGTCGGCAGGGAGGCTACGAGCAGTACTTC.

The rearrangement joins TRBV4-2 to TRBJ1-6, with no clear D. CDR1 and CDR2 (germline): LGHNA, YNFKEQ. Trimming removed 1 base at V and 5 bases at J, with 9 bases between. The CDR3 totals 15 residues. CDR3: CASSQVRQNNSPLHF. DNA for the CDR3: TGTGCCAGCAGCCAAGTTCGGCAGAATAATTCACCCCTCCACTTT.

The rearrangement joins TRBV19 to TRBJ1-5; D may be TRBD1 (6 bases). V lost 5 bases and J lost 4, with 12 bases in between. The CDR3 loop spans 14 amino acids. CDR1 is LNHDA and CDR2 is SQIVND in the germline V gene (reference sequence). Written as DNA, the CDR3 is TGTGCCAGTAGTGAGCGGACAGAAAATCAGCCCCAGCATTTT. It is translated as CASSERTENQPQHF.

V usage is TRBV2 and J usage is TRBJ2-7, with 7 bases lining up with TRBD1. CDR3 length equals 13 residues. The V segment lost 10 bases and the J segment 3 bases; nucleotides outside the gene matches: 9. Per the germline V gene, CDR1 is SNHLY and CDR2 is FYNNEI. CDR3 sequence (DNA): TGTGCCAACTCACAGGGGAGAAACTACGAGCAGTACTTC. It is translated as CANSQGRNYEQYF. Based on the CDR3 plus reference TRBV2 and TRBJ2-7, the full variable domain is EPEVTQTPSHQVTQMGQEVILRCVPISNHLYFYWYRQILGQKVEFLVSFYNNEISEKSEIFDDQFSVERPDGSNFTLKIRSTKLEDSAMYFCANSQGRNYEQYFGPGTRLTVT.

In this sample, this clonotype turned up a few times. The gene calls are TRBV11-2 and TRBJ2-5; D ambiguous. The V and J ends lost 1 base and 4 bases respectively, with 1 base between them. The CDR3 runs to 11 residues. Germline-derived CDR1 and CDR2 are SGHAT and FQNNGV. The CDR3 DNA sequence: TGTGCCAGCAGCTTAGCAGAGACCCAGTACTTC. Translating it yields CASSLAETQYF.

This clonotype was counted between two and nine times. The DNA of the CDR3 is TGTGCCAGCAGTCCCGGGGGGCAGGGGCTCTATGGCTACACCTTC. This sequence encodes CASSPGGQGLYGYTF. The chain has TRBV27 and TRBJ1-2; the D gene is possibly TRBD1 (6 bases). Per germline, CDR1 MNHEY and CDR2 SMNVEV (reference sequence). V lost 5 bases, J lost 4 bases, and 17 bases lay in between. The CDR3 has 15 amino acids.

The CDR3 loop is CASSLGGGSETQYF. In DNA, the CDR3 is TGCGCCAGCAGCTTAGGAGGGGGTTCGGAGACCCAGTACTTC. The V call is TRBV5-1, the J call TRBJ2-5; D may match TRBD1 or TRBD2 (6 bases each). The germline V gene encodes CDR1 SGHRS and CDR2 YFSETQ. Trimming cost V 2 bases and J 5 bases, with 13 bases left between them. The CDR3 is made up of 14 amino acids. Based on the CDR3 plus reference TRBV5-1 and TRBJ2-5, the full variable domain is KAGVTQTPRYLIKTRGQQVTLSCSPISGHRSVSWYQQTPGQGLQFLFEYFSETQRNKGNFPGRFSGRQFSNSRSEMNVSTLELGDSALYLCASSLGGGSETQYFGPGTRLLVL.

The CDR3 nucleotides are TGTGCCAGCTCCAGTCAACCAAGTAGGGCCTGGGACTATGGCTACACCTTC. Translation: CASSSQPSRAWDYGYTF. The rearrangement joins TRBV18 to TRBJ1-2; no definite D call. The CDR3 is made up of 17 amino acids. Per the germline V gene, CDR1 is KGHSH and CDR2 is LQKENI. Trimming removed 6 bases from V and 3 bases from J, with 23 bases in between.